The subject of this entry is one T cell receptor beta chain. The antigen is undetermined. These data originate in a study of regulatory T cells in long-lasting Graves disease. General study points: Researchers examined only peripheral blood and not thyroid tissue.

iRepertoire HTBI primers and Arm-PCR of CDR3 regions built TCR beta libraries. Using its own MiXCR run on the multiplex PCR reads, TCRdb lists one record per CDR3 protein. The sample lists 700,000 or so distinct CDR3 sequences, 25% to 30% occurring once. Stated time point: persistent/refractory GD, antithyroid drugs over 5 years with positive TRAb. There was RNA extracted from PBMCs, and the TCR library was made from it. CDR3 length: 13 residues. Germline CDR1 is DFQATT and CDR2 is SNEGSKA (reference sequence). The V and J ends lost 3 bases and 2 bases respectively, with 11 bases between them. The source material was peripheral blood mononuclear cells (PBMCs), sampled when the disease was refractory, from a patient treated with antithyroid drugs. This TCR came from a female donor with Graves disease. The chain combines TRBV20-1 with TRBJ2-7; D is unresolved. CDR3 bases: TGCAGTGCTAGGGGCGTTGGTCCCTACGAGCAGTACTTC. Protein: CSARGVGPYEQYF.